This T cell receptor (beta chain) stems from a study of T cell repertoires in cytomegalovirus infection. Study-level background: CMV epitopes used comprised recently identified HLA-C-restricted ones and well-studied HLA-B-restricted ones. It was the public TCR beta signatures that indicated both CMV infection and matching HLA type.

This CDR3 has 15 amino acids. V lost 2 bases to trimming and J lost 7 bases; unmatched junction nucleotides: 4. Germline V gene sequence: CDR1 MGHRA, CDR2 YSYEKL. Concerning this clonotype: Its antigen is unknown.

Study-wide findings and caveats: Carriers of CMV and the relevant HLA type were discriminated by public TCR beta frequency. The ex vivo response showed dominance by HLA-C-restricted CMV-specific TCR beta clonotypes.

TCRdb recomputed calls from the reads with MiXCR, one row per CDR3 protein. The sample lists roughly 150,000 distinct CDR3 sequences; more than 30% were seen once. Sequenced material: CD8+ T cells from cultured PBMCs, taken from culture after CMV antigen stimulation. The rearrangement uses TRBV4-1 and TRBJ2-1, with TRBD2 matching over 11 bases. This TCR was recovered from a human donor in good health (CMV status not recorded). Some clones in this sample may be carry-over from other donors' samples. CDR3 sequence (DNA): TGCGCCAGCAGCCAAATTAGCGGGGGGGCAAATGAGCAGTTCTTC. Translation: CASSQISGGANEQFF.